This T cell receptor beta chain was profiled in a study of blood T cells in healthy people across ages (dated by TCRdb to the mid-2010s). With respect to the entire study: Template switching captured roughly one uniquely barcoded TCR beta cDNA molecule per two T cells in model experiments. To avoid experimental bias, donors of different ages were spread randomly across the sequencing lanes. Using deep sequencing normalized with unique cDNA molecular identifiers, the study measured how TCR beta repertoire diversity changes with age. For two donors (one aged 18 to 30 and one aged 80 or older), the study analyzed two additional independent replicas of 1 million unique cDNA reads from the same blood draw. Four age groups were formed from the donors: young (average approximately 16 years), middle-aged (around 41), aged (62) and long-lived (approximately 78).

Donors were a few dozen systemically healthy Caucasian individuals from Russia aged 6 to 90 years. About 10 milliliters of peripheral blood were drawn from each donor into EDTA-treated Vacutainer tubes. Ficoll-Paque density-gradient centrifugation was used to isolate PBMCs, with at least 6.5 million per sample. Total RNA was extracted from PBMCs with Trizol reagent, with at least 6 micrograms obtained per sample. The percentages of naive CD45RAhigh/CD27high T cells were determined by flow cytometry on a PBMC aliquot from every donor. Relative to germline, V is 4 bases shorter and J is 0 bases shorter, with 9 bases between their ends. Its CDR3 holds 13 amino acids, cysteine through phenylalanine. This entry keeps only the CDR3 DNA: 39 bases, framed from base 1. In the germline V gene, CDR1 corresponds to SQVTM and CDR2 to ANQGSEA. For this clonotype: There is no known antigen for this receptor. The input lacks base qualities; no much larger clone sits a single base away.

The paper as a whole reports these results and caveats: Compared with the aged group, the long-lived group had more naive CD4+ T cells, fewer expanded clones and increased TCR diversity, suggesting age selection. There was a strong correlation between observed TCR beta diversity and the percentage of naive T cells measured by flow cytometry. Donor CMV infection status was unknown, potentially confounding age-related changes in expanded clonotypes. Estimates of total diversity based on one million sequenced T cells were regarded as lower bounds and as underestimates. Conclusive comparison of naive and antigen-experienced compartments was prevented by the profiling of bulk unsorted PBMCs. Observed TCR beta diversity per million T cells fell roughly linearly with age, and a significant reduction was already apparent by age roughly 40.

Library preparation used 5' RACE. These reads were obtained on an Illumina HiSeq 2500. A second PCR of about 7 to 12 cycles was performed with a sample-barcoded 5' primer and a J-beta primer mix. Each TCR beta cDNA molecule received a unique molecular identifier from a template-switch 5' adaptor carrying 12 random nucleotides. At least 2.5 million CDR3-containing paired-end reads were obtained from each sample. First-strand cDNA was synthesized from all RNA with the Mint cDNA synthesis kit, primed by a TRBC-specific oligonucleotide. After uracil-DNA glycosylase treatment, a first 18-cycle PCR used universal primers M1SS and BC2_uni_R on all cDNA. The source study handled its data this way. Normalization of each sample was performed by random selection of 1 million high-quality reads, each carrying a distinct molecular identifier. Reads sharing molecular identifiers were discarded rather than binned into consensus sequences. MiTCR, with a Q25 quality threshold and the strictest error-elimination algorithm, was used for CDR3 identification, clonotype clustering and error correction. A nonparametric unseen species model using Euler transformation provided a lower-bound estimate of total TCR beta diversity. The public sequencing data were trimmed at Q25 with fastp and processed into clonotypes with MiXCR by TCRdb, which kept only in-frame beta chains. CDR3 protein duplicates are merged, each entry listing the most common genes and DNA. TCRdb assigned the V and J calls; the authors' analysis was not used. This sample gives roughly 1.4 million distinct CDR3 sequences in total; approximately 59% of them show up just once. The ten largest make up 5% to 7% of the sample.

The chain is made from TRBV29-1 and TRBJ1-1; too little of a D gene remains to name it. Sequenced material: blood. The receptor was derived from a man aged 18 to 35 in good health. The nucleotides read TGCAGCGTTGTACCCAGGCTGAACACTGAAGCTTTCTTT. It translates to CSVVPRLNTEAFF.